The 28 T cell receptor beta chains given below trace back to one sample, sequenced in a study of shared clonotypes between healthy human individuals. The naive CD8 population came from CD45RO-negative cells selected for CCR7, without terminally differentiated effector memory CD45RA+ cells. Clones were read by immunoSEQ multiplex PCR, and TCRdb kept only the in-frame ones, dropping some. The sample holds over 800,000 clones; 90% to 95% are singletons and the top ten take around 24%. Material: naive CD8+ T cells sorted from blood. These receptors originate from a man aged 25 to 40 in good health.

The rearrangement links TRBV7-9 to TRBJ2-7, with 10 bases matching TRBD2. This CDR3 is built from 17 residues. The V gene's germline CDR1 is SEHNR and CDR2 FQNEAQ (reference sequence). V lost 1 base and J lost 4; bases outside the gene matches: 10. The DNA for the CDR3 is TGTGCCAGCAGCTTAGAGCGGGAGGGCATTCCATTTTACGAGCAGTACTTC. Translation gives CASSLEREGIPFYEQYF. The complete variable domain, with remaining parts taken from reference TRBV7-9 and TRBJ2-7, reads DTGVSQNPRHKITKRGQNVTFRCDPISEHNRLYWYRQTLGQGPEFLTYFQNEAQLEKSRLLSDRFSAERPKGSFSTLEIQRTEQGDSAMYLCASSLEREGIPFYEQYFGPGTRLTVT.

This chain links TRBV7-2 with TRBJ2-1, with D uncertain. CDR1 is SGHTA, CDR2 FQGNSA, per germline. The CDR3 has 14 residues. Trimming cost V 0 bases and J 8 bases, with 11 bases left between them. In DNA, the CDR3 is TGTGCCAGCAGCTTAGCGGCGATTGAGGATGAGCAGTTCTTC. Translating gives CASSLAAIEDEQFF.

V and J are TRBV5-8 and TRBJ2-1; D may be TRBD2 (6 bases). Germline CDR1 SGHTS, CDR2 YDEGEE. V lost 3 bases and J 4 bases, leaving 8 bases between the germline ends. This CDR3 contains 13 residues. The CDR3 region has the DNA TGTGCCAGCAGCTCGGGGACTTACAATGAGCAGTTCTTC. Its protein product is CASSSGTYNEQFF.

The chain links TRBV18 to TRBJ1-3; TRBD1 agrees at 7 bases. CDR1 and CDR2 (germline): KGHSH, LQKENI. V was clipped by 5 bases and J by 0 bases; unmatched bases: 10. The CDR3 consists of 17 residues. CDR3 region: CASSAGTAMSSGNTIYF. The CDR3 bases are TGTGCCAGCTCAGCCGGGACAGCGATGAGCTCTGGAAACACCATATATTTT.

The rearrangement links TRBV4-1 to TRBJ2-3; TRBD2 matches 9 bases. After removal of 0 bases from V and 0 bases from J, the junction contained 4 bases not matched to a gene. The CDR3 contains 17 residues. The germline CDR1 and CDR2 sequences are MGHRA and YSYEKL. The CDR3 here is CASSQEASGTSTDTQYF. The CDR3 DNA is TGCGCCAGCAGCCAAGAGGCTAGCGGGACTAGCACAGATACGCAGTATTTT.

The chain employs TRBV19 and TRBJ1-5, with D hard to call. Trimming stripped 6 bases from V and 4 bases from J, with 16 bases between. The CDR3 consists of 15 residues. The germline V gene encodes CDR1 LNHDA and CDR2 SQIVND (reference sequence). The CDR3 reads CASSQTGHGNQPQHF. CDR3 DNA sequence: TGTGCCAGTAGCCAAACCGGGCACGGTAATCAGCCCCAGCATTTT. Filled out from reference TRBV19 and TRBJ1-5, the complete variable domain reads DGGITQSPKYLFRKEGQNVTLSCEQNLNHDAMYWYRQDPGQGLRLIYYSQIVNDFQKGDIAEGYSVSREKKESFPLTVTSAQKNPTAFYLCASSQTGHGNQPQHFGDGTRLSIL.

The chain uses TRBV7-9 and TRBJ2-2; D tentatively fits TRBD1 or TRBD2 (6 bases each). There are 17 residues in the CDR3. V was clipped by 3 bases and J by 5 bases, with 19 bases between them. Germline V CDR1 and CDR2: SEHNR, FQNEAQ (reference sequence). The CDR3 here is CASSFSGAILETGELFF. CDR3 sequence (DNA): TGTGCCAGCAGCTTCTCGGGGGCGATTCTCGAGACCGGGGAGCTGTTTTTT.

The chain joins TRBV27 to TRBJ1-1; weak D call: TRBD1 (5 bases). Trimming removed 8 bases at V and 6 bases at J, with 19 bases between. Germline V gene sequence: CDR1 MNHEY, CDR2 SMNVEV (reference sequence). The CDR3 loop spans 14 amino acids. The CDR3 DNA sequence: TGTGCCAGCGGCCGGGACGCCCAGTCCGCTGAAGCTTTCTTT. It codes for CASGRDAQSAEAFF.

The V gene is TRBV6-5, the J gene TRBJ1-5; D gene ambiguous. The germline V gene has CDR1 MNHEY and CDR2 SVGAGI. V gave up 0 bases and J gave up 4 bases, with 7 bases separating them. The CDR3 is 14 amino acids. In DNA form, the CDR3 reads TGTGCCAGCAGTTACTCGAACCGGAATCAGCCCCAGCATTTT. It encodes CASSYSNRNQPQHF.

This clone was recorded once. The V call is TRBV29-1, the J call TRBJ2-1; 7 nucleotides agree with TRBD1. The CDR3 runs to 14 residues. The J segment lost 3 bases and the V segment lost 7 bases, leaving 9 bases of the junction unmatched. CDR1 SQVTM and CDR2 ANQGSEA come from the germline V gene. The CDR3 protein is CSAEGDRDYNEQFF. The CDR3 region has the DNA TGCAGCGCCGAGGGGGACAGAGACTACAATGAGCAGTTCTTC.

The chain has TRBV5-1 and TRBJ2-7, with 10 bases fitting TRBD2. This CDR3 spans 13 amino acids. Losses at the gene ends were 4 bases for V and 3 bases for J; bases not matched to a gene: 1. Looked up from germline, CDR1 is SGHRS and CDR2 is YFSETQ. The CDR3: CASSPSGSYEQYF. For the CDR3, the DNA is TGCGCCAGCAGCCCTAGCGGGAGCTACGAGCAGTACTTC.

This chain links TRBV28 with TRBJ1-5; D is ambiguous. Germline-derived CDR1 and CDR2 are MDHEN and SYDVKM. Trimming stripped 6 bases from V and 4 bases from J, with 16 bases between. This CDR3 comprises 15 residues. CDR3 loop: CASSPLSVRNQPQHF. DNA for the CDR3: TGTGCCAGCAGCCCTCTCTCGGTTAGGAATCAGCCCCAGCATTTT. Supplemented by reference TRBV28 and TRBJ1-5, the full variable domain reads DVKVTQSSRYLVKRTGEKVFLECVQDMDHENMFWYRQDPGLGLRLIYFSYDVKMKEKGDIPEGYSVSREKKERFSLILESASTNQTSMYLCASSPLSVRNQPQHFGDGTRLSIL.

The chain uses TRBV14 and TRBJ2-1; D possibly corresponds to TRBD2 (5 bases). Looked up from germline, CDR1 is SGHDN and CDR2 is FVKESK. V lost 4 bases, J lost 8 bases, and 15 bases lay in between. The CDR3 is 14 residues long. CDR3 nucleotide sequence: TGTGCCAGCAGCCCCAGACTAACTGGCTATGAGCAGTTCTTC. It codes for CASSPRLTGYEQFF.

The V gene is TRBV7-3, the J gene TRBJ2-1; the D is unclear. CDR3 length equals 17 residues. CDR1 and CDR2 (germline): SGHTA, FQGTGA. Deletions cut 5 bases from V and 5 bases from J, with 22 bases between. This CDR3 is CASSPGLLPVVDNEQFF. CDR3 coding DNA: TGTGCCAGCAGCCCCGGCCTTTTGCCGGTTGTCGACAATGAGCAGTTCTTC.

The V call is TRBV27, the J call TRBJ1-5; 8 bases map to TRBD1. Germline CDR1 reads MNHEY; CDR2 reads SMNVEV (reference sequence). This CDR3 has 14 residues. V dropped 5 bases and J dropped 6; count of bases not matched to a gene: 6. The CDR3 bases are TGTGCCAGCAGTCCAGGGGGCTATGGTCAGCCCCAGCATTTT. Its protein product is CASSPGGYGQPQHF.

This clone was recorded at least ten times. The genes are TRBV9 and TRBJ2-1; the match to TRBD2 covers 11 bases. The length of the CDR3 is 15 residues. V lost 3 bases to trimming and J lost 15 bases; unmatched junction nucleotides: 14. CDR1 SGDLS and CDR2 YYNGEE come from the germline V gene. The CDR3 sequence is CASSASLTSGSPRFF. CDR3 DNA: TGTGCCAGCAGCGCAAGCCTAACTAGCGGGAGCCCGAGGTTCTTC.

The chain employs TRBV6-6 and TRBJ2-2; TRBD2 agrees at 11 bases. Germline lookup yields CDR1 MNHNY and CDR2 SVGAGI (reference sequence). V shed 7 bases, J shed 6 bases, and the junction held 4 bases outside the gene matches. The CDR3 covers 14 residues. CDR3 sequence reads: CASNSGRASGELFF. CDR3 DNA sequence: TGTGCCAGCAATAGCGGGAGGGCCTCCGGGGAGCTGTTTTTT.

The V call is TRBV19, the J call TRBJ1-2, with D maybe TRBD1 (6 bases). The CDR3 is 14 residues long. Trimming removed 7 bases from V and 4 bases from J, with 16 bases in between. CDR1 is LNHDA and CDR2 is SQIVND in the germline V gene (reference sequence). The CDR3: CASMKPGAAYGYTF. CDR3 nucleotide sequence: TGTGCCAGTATGAAACCAGGGGCGGCCTATGGCTACACCTTC.

This chain joins TRBV7-2 and TRBJ2-5; the D is unclear. The CDR3 contains 12 residues. The germline V and J ends were trimmed by 4 bases and 1 base, with 4 bases remaining between them. Germline V lookup: CDR1 SGHTA, CDR2 FQGNSA. The CDR3 sequence: CASSWGQETQYF. The CDR3 coding sequence is TGTGCCAGCAGCTGGGGCCAAGAGACCCAGTACTTC.

The chain is built from TRBV9 and TRBJ2-7; perhaps TRBD2 as D (7 bases). The CDR3 loop spans 14 amino acids. Germline V CDR1 and CDR2: SGDLS, YYNGEE. The germline V and J ends were trimmed by 4 bases and 4 bases, with 15 bases remaining between them. Here the CDR3 DNA reads TGTGCCAGCAGCCCCTGGGGGGGGGCGTACGAGCAGTACTTC. Translating gives CASSPWGGAYEQYF.

This clone was picked up a small number of times. This sample includes further DNA sequences coding for the same CDR3. The chain recombines TRBV9 with TRBJ1-2; D not certain. The CDR3 contains 11 residues. V gave up 3 bases and J gave up 8 bases, with 8 bases separating them. CDR1 is SGDLS, CDR2 YYNGEE, per germline. This CDR3 reads CASSGRPGYTF. CDR3 sequence (DNA): TGTGCCAGCAGCGGCCGCCCGGGCTACACCTTC.

The V gene is TRBV29-1, the J gene TRBJ2-4; the D gene could be TRBD1 or TRBD2 (5 bases each). Germline V lookup: CDR1 SQVTM, CDR2 ANQGSEA. This CDR3 region has 15 residues. V dropped 2 bases and J dropped 5 bases, with 16 bases sitting between them. The CDR3 spells CSVERGEGYQNIQYF. DNA for the CDR3: TGCAGCGTTGAAAGGGGCGAGGGATACCAAAACATTCAGTACTTC.

This clone was recorded only once. This chain's CDR3 is CASSPPGAGVFHEQYF. Written as DNA, the CDR3 is TGTGCCAGCAGCCCACCAGGAGCGGGAGTGTTCCACGAGCAGTACTTC. The chain recombines TRBV7-3 with TRBJ2-7; 8 nucleotides match TRBD2. CDR3 size: 16 residues. CDR1 SGHTA and CDR2 FQGTGA come from the germline V gene. Losses at the gene ends were 5 bases for V and 5 bases for J; bases not matched to a gene: 14. Full variable domain (outside the CDR3, taken from reference TRBV7-3 and TRBJ2-7): GAGVSQTPSNKVTEKGKYVELRCDPISGHTALYWYRQSLGQGPEFLIYFQGTGAADDSGLPNDRFFAVRPEGSVSTLKIQRTERGDSAVYLCASSPPGAGVFHEQYFGPGTRLTVT.

The gene calls are TRBV11-2 and TRBJ2-5, with D possibly TRBD2 on 6 matching bases. CDR1 and CDR2 (germline): SGHAT, FQNNGV. The V gene lost 2 bases and the J gene lost 3 bases, with 10 bases spanning the gap. The CDR3 runs to 14 residues. In DNA, the CDR3 is TGTGCCAGCAGCTTATGGTCGGGGGAAGAGACCCAGTACTTC. Translated: CASSLWSGEETQYF.

The rearrangement uses TRBV27 and TRBJ2-7; possible D gene TRBD1, 6 bases. With 3 bases removed from V and 0 bases from J, the gap between germline ends came to 12 bases. Germline loops: CDR1 MNHEY, CDR2 SMNVEV (reference sequence). The CDR3 contains 15 residues. Written as DNA, the CDR3 is TGTGCCAGCAGTTTGGGGGCGACGAGCTCCTACGAGCAGTACTTC. This translates into CASSLGATSSYEQYF.

The genes are TRBV7-2 and TRBJ2-1, with TRBD2 matching 15 bases. This CDR3 is 20 amino acids long. CDR1 and CDR2 (germline): SGHTA, FQGNSA. V lost 0 bases to trimming and J lost 3 bases; unmatched junction nucleotides: 9. The DNA for the CDR3 is TGTGCCAGCAGCTTAGCAGGCAGGGCGGGACTAGCGGGAGGCTACAATGAGCAGTTCTTC. Its translation: CASSLAGRAGLAGGYNEQFF.

The chain carries TRBV13 and TRBJ2-1, with D perhaps TRBD2 (5 bases). V was trimmed by 1 base and J by 7 bases, leaving 8 bases between them. The CDR3 has 13 residues. Germline assignment: CDR1 PRHDT and CDR2 FYEKMQ (reference sequence). CDR3 bases: TGTGCCAGCAGCTTAGATATAGCGAATGAGCAGTTCTTC. Its protein product is CASSLDIANEQFF.

The chain has TRBV11-2 and TRBJ1-4; D is unresolved. Germline V gives CDR1 SGHAT, CDR2 FQNNGV. CDR3 length: 16 amino acids. V was trimmed by 4 bases and J by 7 bases, leaving 19 bases between them. The DNA for the CDR3 is TGTGCCAGCAGCTATAATGGCCAGGATAGAGGTGAAAAACTGTTTTTT. Its translation: CASSYNGQDRGEKLFF.